This TCR beta chain was sequenced during a study of long-term antiretroviral therapy in people with HIV. Study-level points and caveats: Comparison with controls showed narrower CDR3 length ranges in HIV repertoires. Diversity measured after ART increased yet remained under transplant donor controls.

It was version v3.0 of the immunoSEQ assay that was run at survey level. In sequencing, about 40,000-50,000 T-cell genomes per sample were targeted. Profiled with immunoSEQ multiplex PCR; TCRdb holds only in-frame clones, not every one. This table holds 29,000 or so clones, 95% found once. The CDR3 covers 16 residues. J lost 1 base, V lost 3 bases, and 8 bases had no gene match. Germline CDR1 reads LNHNV; CDR2 reads YYDKDF (reference sequence). Turning to this clone: What it binds is not known.

The gene calls are TRBV15 and TRBJ1-1, with TRBD1 matching over 7 bases. This receptor was obtained from a man aged 30-40 years with HIV. The sequencing used unsorted PBMCs, collected 5.3 years after starting antiretroviral therapy. CDR3 amino acids: CATSSEQGRENTEAFF. The CDR3 DNA sequence: TGTGCCACCAGCAGTGAACAGGGGCGAGAGAACACTGAAGCTTTCTTT.